This T cell receptor beta chain came from a study of cytomegalovirus exposure and HLA in healthy donors. Study-wide results and caveats: In a later analysis, the majority of CMV-associated beta chains seemingly showed HLA restriction. Highly shared variants forming one cluster were likely a sequencing artifact.

From germline, CDR1 is ENHRY and CDR2 SYGVKD. The V end was cut by 10 bases, the J end by 6 bases, with 19 bases between. This CDR3 is built from 14 residues. The primer mix had 60 Vbeta and 13 Jbeta primers. Original handling: Later work found 80 million or so unique TCR beta chains, with roughly 11 million shared. Measured with immunoSEQ multiplex PCR; TCRdb has only the in-frame clones, and not every one. V and J calls and clone size are as listed in that table; D and trimming were resolved from the DNA. The table records fewer than 200,000 clones, around 80% of them present only once. Concerning this clone: Antigen: not known.

The chain is built from TRBV10-3 and TRBJ2-1, with a possible D match to TRBD1 (5 bases). This sequence was found in a female donor in good health and CMV-seronegative. The sample comprised PBMCs. Written as DNA, the CDR3 is TGTGCCAACGCTTTGGGGCGGTTCGGCAATGAGCAGTTCTTC. It specifies CANALGRFGNEQFF.